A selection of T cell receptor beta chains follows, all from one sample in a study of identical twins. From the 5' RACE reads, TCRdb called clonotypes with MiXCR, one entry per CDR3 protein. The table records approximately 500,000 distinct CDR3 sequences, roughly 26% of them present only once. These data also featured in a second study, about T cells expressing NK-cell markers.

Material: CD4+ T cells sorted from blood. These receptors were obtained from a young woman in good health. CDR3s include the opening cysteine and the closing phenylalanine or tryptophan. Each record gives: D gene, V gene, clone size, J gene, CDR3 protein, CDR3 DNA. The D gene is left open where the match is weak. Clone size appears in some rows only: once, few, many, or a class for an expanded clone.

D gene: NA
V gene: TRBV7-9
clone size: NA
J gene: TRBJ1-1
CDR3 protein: CASSYQQNTEAFF
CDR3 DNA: TGTGCCAGCAGCTATCAGCAGAACACTGAAGCTTTCTTT

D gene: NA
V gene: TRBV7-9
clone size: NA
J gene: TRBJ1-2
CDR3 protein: CASSRTAKNGYTF
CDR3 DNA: TGTGCCAGCAGCCGGACAGCAAAAAATGGCTACACCTTC

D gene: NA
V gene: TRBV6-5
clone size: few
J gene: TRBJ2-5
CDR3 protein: CASSFQLQETQYF
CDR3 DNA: TGTGCCAGCAGTTTCCAGTTACAAGAGACCCAGTACTTC

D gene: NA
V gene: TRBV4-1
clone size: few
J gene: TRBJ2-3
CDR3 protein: CASSQDTTKPTQYF
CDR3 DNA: TGCGCCAGCAGCCAAGATACGACCAAACCTACGCAGTATTTT

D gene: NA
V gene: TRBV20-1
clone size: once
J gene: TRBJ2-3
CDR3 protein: CSAGRTGTDTQYF
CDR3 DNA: TGCAGTGCTGGCCGTACGGGCACAGATACGCAGTATTTT

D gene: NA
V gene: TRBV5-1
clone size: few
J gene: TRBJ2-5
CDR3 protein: CASSWGLEETQYF
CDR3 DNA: TGCGCCAGCAGCTGGGGACTGGAAGAGACCCAGTACTTC

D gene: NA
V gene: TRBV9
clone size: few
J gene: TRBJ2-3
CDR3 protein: CASSVRRTDGDTQYF
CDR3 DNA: TGTGCCAGCAGCGTCAGGAGGACGGACGGTGATACGCAGTATTTT

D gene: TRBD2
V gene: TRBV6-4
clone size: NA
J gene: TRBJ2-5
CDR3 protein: CASSPSGSPGETQYF
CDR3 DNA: TGTGCCAGCAGTCCTAGCGGGAGTCCCGGAGAGACCCAGTACTTC

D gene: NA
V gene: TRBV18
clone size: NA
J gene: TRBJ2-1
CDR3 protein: CASSPTRGLSSYNEQFF
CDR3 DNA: TGTGCCAGCTCACCAACCAGGGGCTTAAGCTCCTACAATGAGCAGTTCTTC

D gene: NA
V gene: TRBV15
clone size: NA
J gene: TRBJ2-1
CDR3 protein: CATSRVPGPPWFF
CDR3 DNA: TGTGCCACCAGCAGAGTTCCGGGCCCACCGTGGTTCTTC

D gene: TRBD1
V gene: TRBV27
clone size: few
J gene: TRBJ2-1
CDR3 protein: CASSLTGVNEQFF
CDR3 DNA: TGTGCCAGCAGTTTAACAGGGGTAAATGAGCAGTTCTTC

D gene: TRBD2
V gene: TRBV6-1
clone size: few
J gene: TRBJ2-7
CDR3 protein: CASSQPSGRASYEQYF
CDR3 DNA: TGTGCCAGCAGTCAACCTAGCGGGAGAGCATCCTACGAGCAGTACTTC

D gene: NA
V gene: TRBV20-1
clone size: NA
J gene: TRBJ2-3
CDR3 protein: CSARYGGSTDTQYF
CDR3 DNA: TGCAGTGCTAGATACGGCGGGAGCACAGATACGCAGTATTTT

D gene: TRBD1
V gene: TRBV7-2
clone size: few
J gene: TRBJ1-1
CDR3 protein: CASSNNRRTGNYTEAFF
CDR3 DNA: TGTGCCAGCAGCAACAATAGACGGACAGGGAACTACACTGAAGCTTTCTTT

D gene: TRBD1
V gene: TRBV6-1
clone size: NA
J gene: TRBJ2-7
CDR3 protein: CASYRTGGLSYEQYF
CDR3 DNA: TGTGCCAGCTATCGGACAGGTGGGCTTTCCTACGAGCAGTACTTC

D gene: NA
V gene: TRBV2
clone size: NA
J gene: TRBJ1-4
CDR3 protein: CASSVSGQLFF
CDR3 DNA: TGTGCCAGCAGTGTGTCGGGGCAACTGTTTTTT

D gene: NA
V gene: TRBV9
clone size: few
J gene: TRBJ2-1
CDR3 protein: CASTAASHNEQFF
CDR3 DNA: TGTGCCAGCACAGCGGCCTCCCACAATGAGCAGTTCTTC

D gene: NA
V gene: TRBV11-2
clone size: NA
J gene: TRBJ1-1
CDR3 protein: CASSGRGMNTEAFF
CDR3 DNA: TGTGCCAGCAGTGGTCGGGGGATGAACACTGAAGCTTTCTTT

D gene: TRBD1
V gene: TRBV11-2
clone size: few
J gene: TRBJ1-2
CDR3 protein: CASSQGTGWGYTF
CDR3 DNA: TGTGCCAGCAGCCAGGGGACAGGGTGGGGCTACACCTTC

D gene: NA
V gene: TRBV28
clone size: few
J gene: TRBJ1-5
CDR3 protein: CASSYRRSGGQPQHF
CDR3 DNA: TGTGCCAGCAGTTATCGACGGTCCGGGGGGCAGCCCCAGCATTTT

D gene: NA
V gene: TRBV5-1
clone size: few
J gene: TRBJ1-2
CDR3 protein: CASSPLGGERGGYTF
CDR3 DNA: TGCGCCAGCAGCCCCCTTGGCGGTGAAAGGGGTGGCTACACCTTC

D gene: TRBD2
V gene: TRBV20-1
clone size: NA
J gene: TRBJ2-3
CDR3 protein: CSAPERGRGTDTQYF
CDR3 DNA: TGCAGTGCCCCCGAGCGCGGGAGGGGCACAGATACGCAGTATTTT

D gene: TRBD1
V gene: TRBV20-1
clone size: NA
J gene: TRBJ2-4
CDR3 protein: CSARRTGPGYIQYF
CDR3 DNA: TGCAGTGCTAGAAGGACAGGCCCGGGGTACATTCAGTACTTC

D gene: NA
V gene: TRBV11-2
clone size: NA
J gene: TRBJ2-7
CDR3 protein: CASSLVPTYEQYF
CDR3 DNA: TGTGCCAGCAGCTTAGTCCCCACCTACGAGCAGTACTTC

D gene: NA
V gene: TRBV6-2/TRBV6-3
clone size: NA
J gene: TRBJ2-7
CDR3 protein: CASRPGWHLYEQYF
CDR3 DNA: TGTGCCAGCAGACCAGGGTGGCATCTCTACGAGCAGTACTTC

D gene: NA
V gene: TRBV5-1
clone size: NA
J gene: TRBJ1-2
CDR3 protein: CASSLTLGIYGYTF
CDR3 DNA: TGCGCCAGCAGCTTAACTCTGGGCATCTATGGCTACACCTTC

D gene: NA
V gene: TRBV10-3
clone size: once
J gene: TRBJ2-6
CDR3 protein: CAIARGPLPGANVLTF
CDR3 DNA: TGTGCCATTGCCAGAGGTCCCCTCCCTGGGGCCAACGTCCTGACTTTC

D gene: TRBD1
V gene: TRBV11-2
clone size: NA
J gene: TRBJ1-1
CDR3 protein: CASSFQQGVSEAFF
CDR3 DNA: TGTGCCAGCAGCTTCCAACAGGGGGTTTCTGAAGCTTTCTTT

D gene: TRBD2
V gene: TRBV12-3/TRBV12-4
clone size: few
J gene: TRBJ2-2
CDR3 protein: CASTTGGGDTGELFF
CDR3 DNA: TGTGCCAGCACTACGGGGGGGGGAGACACCGGGGAGCTGTTTTTT

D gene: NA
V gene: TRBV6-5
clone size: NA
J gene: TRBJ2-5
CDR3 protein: CASSYMVAETQYF
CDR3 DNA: TGTGCCAGCAGTTACATGGTAGCGGAGACCCAGTACTTC

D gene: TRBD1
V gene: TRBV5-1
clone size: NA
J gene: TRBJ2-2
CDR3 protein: CASSWTGLNTGELLF
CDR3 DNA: TGCGCCAGCAGCTGGACAGGGCTAAACACCGGGGAGCTGCTTTTT

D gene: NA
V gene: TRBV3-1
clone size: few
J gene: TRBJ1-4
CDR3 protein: CASRPGTSVEKLFF
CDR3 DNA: TGTGCCAGCAGGCCCGGGACCTCTGTTGAAAAACTGTTTTTT

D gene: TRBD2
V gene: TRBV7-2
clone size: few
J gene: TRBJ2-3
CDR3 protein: CASSGRTRGTDTQYF
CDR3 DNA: TGTGCCAGCAGCGGGCGGACTAGGGGCACAGATACGCAGTATTTT

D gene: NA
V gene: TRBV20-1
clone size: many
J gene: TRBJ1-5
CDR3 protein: CSATGGNQPQHF
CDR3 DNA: TGCAGTGCTACAGGGGGCAATCAGCCCCAGCATTTT

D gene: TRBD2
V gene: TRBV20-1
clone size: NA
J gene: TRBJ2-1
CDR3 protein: CSAKGLAGGNEQFF
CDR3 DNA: TGCAGTGCTAAAGGACTAGCGGGAGGCAATGAGCAGTTCTTC

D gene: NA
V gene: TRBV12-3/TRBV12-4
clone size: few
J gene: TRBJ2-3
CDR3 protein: CASSFRLDTQYF
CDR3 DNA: TGTGCCAGCAGTTTCCGGTTGGATACGCAGTATTTT

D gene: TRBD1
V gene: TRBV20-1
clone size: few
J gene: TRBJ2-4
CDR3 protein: CSANPAQGDIQYF
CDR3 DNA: TGCAGTGCTAACCCTGCGCAGGGGGACATTCAGTACTTC

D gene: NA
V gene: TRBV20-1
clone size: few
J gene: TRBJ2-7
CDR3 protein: CSALRGVYEQYF
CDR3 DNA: TGCAGTGCTTTGCGCGGGGTATACGAGCAGTACTTC